This TCR beta chain was captured in a study of OX40 agonist ivuxolimab in advanced cancers. Overall study results and limits: Normalized T-cell clonal expansion was also low in some nonresponders.

As to this clone: Antigen unknown.

The table came from immunoSEQ multiplex PCR; TCRdb's copy has only in-frame clones and leaves some out. This table has approximately 22,000 clones, approximately 85% appearing once. The length of the CDR3 is 15 residues. Germline V gives CDR1 MNHNY, CDR2 SVGAGI (reference sequence). Trimming cost V 0 bases and J 6 bases, with 15 bases left between them. This sequence originates from an adult with an advanced solid tumor such as melanoma, head and neck, liver or kidney cancer. This chain uses TRBV6-6 with TRBJ2-7; unclear D gene. Sequencing was performed on CD4+ or CD8+ T cells sorted from blood, taken in a trial of the OX40 agonist ivuxolimab. This CDR3 reads CASSYSIPGFGEQYF. Here the CDR3 DNA reads TGTGCCAGCAGTTACTCGATTCCCGGCTTTGGCGAGCAGTACTTC.